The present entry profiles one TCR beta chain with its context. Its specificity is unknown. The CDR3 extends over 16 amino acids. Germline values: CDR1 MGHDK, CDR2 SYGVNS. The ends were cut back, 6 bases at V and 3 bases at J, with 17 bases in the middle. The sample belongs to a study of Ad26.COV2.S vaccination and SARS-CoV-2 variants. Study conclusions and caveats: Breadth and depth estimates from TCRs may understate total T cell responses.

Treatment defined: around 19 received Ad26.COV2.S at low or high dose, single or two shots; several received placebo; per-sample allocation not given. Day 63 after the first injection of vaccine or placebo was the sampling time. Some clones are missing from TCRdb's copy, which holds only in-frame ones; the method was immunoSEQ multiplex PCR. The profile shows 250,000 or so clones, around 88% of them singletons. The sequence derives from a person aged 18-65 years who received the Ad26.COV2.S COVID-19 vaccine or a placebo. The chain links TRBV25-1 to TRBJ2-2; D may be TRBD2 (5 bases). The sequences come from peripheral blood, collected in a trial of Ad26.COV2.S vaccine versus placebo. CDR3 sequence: CASSQTGKTYTGELFF. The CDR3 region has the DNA TGTGCCAGCAGCCAAACCGGGAAAACTTACACCGGGGAGCTGTTTTTT.